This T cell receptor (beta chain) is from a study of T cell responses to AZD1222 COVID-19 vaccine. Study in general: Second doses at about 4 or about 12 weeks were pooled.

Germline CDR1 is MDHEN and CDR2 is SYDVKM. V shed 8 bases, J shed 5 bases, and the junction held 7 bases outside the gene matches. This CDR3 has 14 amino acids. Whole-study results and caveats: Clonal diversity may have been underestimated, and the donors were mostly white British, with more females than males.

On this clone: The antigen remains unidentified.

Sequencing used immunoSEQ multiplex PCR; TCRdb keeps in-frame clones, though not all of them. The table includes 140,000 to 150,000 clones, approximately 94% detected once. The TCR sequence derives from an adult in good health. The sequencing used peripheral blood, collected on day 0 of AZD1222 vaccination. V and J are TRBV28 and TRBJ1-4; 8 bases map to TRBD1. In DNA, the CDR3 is TGTGCCAGCGGAACACAGGGGGGCAATGAAAAACTGTTTTTT. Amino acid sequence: CASGTQGGNEKLFF. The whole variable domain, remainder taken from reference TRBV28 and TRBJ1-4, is DVKVTQSSRYLVKRTGEKVFLECVQDMDHENMFWYRQDPGLGLRLIYFSYDVKMKEKGDIPEGYSVSREKKERFSLILESASTNQTSMYLCASGTQGGNEKLFFGSGTQLSVL.